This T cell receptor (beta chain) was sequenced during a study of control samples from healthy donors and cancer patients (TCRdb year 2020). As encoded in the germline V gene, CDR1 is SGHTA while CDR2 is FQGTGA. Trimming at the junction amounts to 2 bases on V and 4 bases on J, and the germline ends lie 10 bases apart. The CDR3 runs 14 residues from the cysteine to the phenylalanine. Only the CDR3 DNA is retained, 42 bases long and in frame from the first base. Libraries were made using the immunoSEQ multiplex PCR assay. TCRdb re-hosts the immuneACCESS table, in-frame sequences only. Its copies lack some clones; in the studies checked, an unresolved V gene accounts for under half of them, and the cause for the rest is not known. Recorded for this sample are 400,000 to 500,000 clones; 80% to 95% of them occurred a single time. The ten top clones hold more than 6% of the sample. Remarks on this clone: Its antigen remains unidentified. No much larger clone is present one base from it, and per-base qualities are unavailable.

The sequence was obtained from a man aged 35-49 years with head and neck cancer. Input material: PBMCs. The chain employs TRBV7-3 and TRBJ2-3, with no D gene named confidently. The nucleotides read TGTGCCAGCAGCTTAGCTAGTCCCCCAGATACGCAGTATTTT. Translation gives CASSLASPPDTQYF.